What follows are 2 T cell receptor beta chains derived from one specimen sequenced in a study of blood T cell repertoires in COVID-19. Libraries were prepared by immunoSEQ multiplex PCR; TCRdb keeps only in-frame clonotypes and omits some of them. The sample contains under 55,000 clones, roughly 90% of which appear only once. Source material: peripheral blood. The receptors shown here come from an elderly woman with active COVID-19.

This sequence joins TRBV28 and TRBJ1-1; D unclear. CDR3 size: 13 residues. The germline V gene encodes CDR1 MDHEN and CDR2 SYDVKM. V was pared by 6 bases and J by 0 bases, with 8 bases between. CDR3: CASSWALNTEAFF. In nucleotides, the CDR3 is TGTGCCAGCAGCTGGGCCCTGAACACTGAAGCTTTCTTT.

The rearrangement joins TRBV19 to TRBJ1-2; D may be TRBD1 (5 bases). Germline V gene lookup returns CDR1 LNHDA and CDR2 SQIVND (reference sequence). V gave up 3 bases and J gave up 6 bases, with 8 bases separating them. This CDR3 region has 12 residues. CDR3 sequence reads: CASSMTEDGYTF. Written as DNA, the CDR3 is TGTGCCAGTAGTATGACAGAAGATGGCTACACCTTC.